A single T cell receptor beta chain is shown here with its context. Which antigen it targets is not known. Base quality data are lacking; no much larger clone is found one base away. Trimming takes 4 bases from V and 5 bases from J, and the germline ends sit 11 bases apart. Inclusive of the bounding cysteine and phenylalanine, the CDR3 is 14 residues long. This entry keeps only the CDR3 DNA: 42 bases, framed from base 1. The germline V gene provides CDR1 SGHNT and CDR2 YENEEA. This entry is derived from a study of T-cell memory formation after mild COVID-19 (dated by TCRdb to about 2021). With respect to the entire study: TCR sequence clusters from the two donors were largely donor specific. Longitudinal TCRalpha and TCRbeta repertoire sequencing tracked T-cell clones expanding and contracting after mild COVID-19 in a couple of donors. Two young, previously healthy adult volunteers, one female and one male, were included in the cohort. On the study overall, not on this receptor specifically: Contracting CD4+ clones turned up mainly in the CM and EM memory subsets, whereas EMRA was where CD8+ clones were enriched. The study included only two mild cases, and larger cohorts that include severe cases with pre-infection samples were judged to be necessary. Some responding clones were detected in pre-infection memory, suggesting pre-existing cross-reactive memory T cells joined the SARS-CoV-2 response. Clones that contracted from day 15 to 85 showed balanced CD4/CD8 phenotypes, whereas a second wave of clones that expanded from day 15 to 37 leaned towards CD4+. SARS-CoV-2 specificity was not confirmed for the second-wave clones peaking on day 37.

Ficoll-Paque density gradient centrifugation was used to isolate PBMCs. For sequencing, an Illumina NovaSeq 6000 was employed. cDNA libraries for TCRalpha and TCRbeta were prepared by 5'RACE using constant-segment primers, with sample barcodes and unique molecular identifiers added. Trizol reagent was used to extract RNA from every sample. Libraries were amplified in two PCR steps, with a second sample barcode and Illumina TruSeq adapters added in the second step. Sequencing of libraries was performed on an Illumina NovaSeq with 2 x 150 bp paired-end reads. On the authors' methods: Reads were demultiplexed and collapsed into UMI-guided consensus sequences with migec v1.2.7. With mixcr v2.1.11, UMI consensuses were aligned to TRA and TRB V and J templates and assembled into clonotypes. A clonotype was counted as expanded or contracted only if both edgeR and NoisET called the change significant, with noise models trained on biological replicates. For edgeR calls, the cutoffs were a false discovery rate-adjusted p below 0.01 and a log2 fold-change threshold of 1. As an exploratory analysis of dynamics, PCA with hierarchical clustering was applied to max-normalized trajectories of the 1000 most abundant clonotypes. Separately sequenced CD4+ and CD8+ repertoires were used to assign a CD4 or CD8 phenotype to each responding clone. TCRdb ran its own pipeline on the public reads, namely fastp trimming at Q25 and MiXCR clone calling, and kept in-frame beta chains. For every CDR3 protein sequence, its rows merge into one entry that carries the most common genes and DNA. V and J calls and clone size were set by TCRdb, not the authors. The sample table holds about 430,000 distinct CDR3 sequences, of which roughly a quarter were seen once. The ten top clones hold around 9% of the sample.

The sequence derives from an adult woman who had mild COVID-19 (a few samples of this study predate the infection). The sample titles of this study are shuffled in the database, so cell type and time point are left out; the donor was told from shared clones. Sample: PBMCs or a T cell subset sorted from them (not recorded which). Rearrangement joined TRBV11-3 to TRBJ2-2; TRBD2 might be the D gene, on 6 matching bases. For the CDR3, the sequence is CASSSPGGTGELFF. The nucleotides read TGTGCCAGCAGCTCACCCGGAGGGACCGGGGAGCTGTTTTTT. When the CDR3 is completed using the reference TRBV11-3 and TRBJ2-2 genes on either side, the full variable domain is EAGVVQSPRYKIIEKKQPVAFWCNPISGHNTLYWYLQNLGQGPELLIRYENEEAVDDSQLPKDRFSAERLKGVDSTLKIQPAELGDSAVYLCASSSPGGTGELFFGEGSRLTVL.